Listed below are T cell receptor beta chains from one sample, sequenced in a study of blood T cell repertoires in COVID-19. The repertoire was sequenced with immunoSEQ multiplex PCR; TCRdb's copy has only in-frame clones and lacks some. Counted here are around 200,000 clones, roughly 80% occurring once; the ten biggest clones make up approximately 5%. Sequencing input: peripheral blood. The source is a human donor in a cohort sampled during active COVID-19. CDR3s include the opening cysteine and the closing phenylalanine or tryptophan. The order of the fields is D gene, V gene, CDR3 length, clone size, J gene, CDR3 DNA, CDR3 protein. The D gene is left open where the match is weak. A clone size is listed for some rows: how often the clone was seen (once, few, many), or a class if it is expanded.

d_call: NA; v_call: TRBV7-3; cdr3_length: 15; clone_size: once; j_call: TRBJ2-3; cdr3_nt: TGTGCCAGCAGCTTAATGGGCAGGAGGGCAGATACGCAGTATTTT; cdr3_aa: CASSLMGRRADTQYF
d_call: NA; v_call: TRBV4-2; cdr3_length: 16; clone_size: NA; j_call: TRBJ2-5; cdr3_nt: TGTGCCAGCAGCCAGGGGGTAGGGGGGGGACAAGAGACCCAGTACTTC; cdr3_aa: CASSQGVGGGQETQYF
d_call: TRBD1; v_call: TRBV4-3; cdr3_length: 16; clone_size: NA; j_call: TRBJ1-6; cdr3_nt: TGCGCCAGCAGCCAATCCGGACAGGAGTATAATTCACCCCTCCACTTT; cdr3_aa: CASSQSGQEYNSPLHF
d_call: NA; v_call: TRBV6-6; cdr3_length: 13; clone_size: NA; j_call: TRBJ2-2; cdr3_nt: TGTGCCAGCAGTTACGAGTTCACCGGGGAGCTGTTTTTT; cdr3_aa: CASSYEFTGELFF
d_call: NA; v_call: TRBV20-1; cdr3_length: 11; clone_size: once; j_call: TRBJ2-5; cdr3_nt: TGCAGTGCTCTAAAACGAGAGACCCAGTACTTC; cdr3_aa: CSALKRETQYF
d_call: NA; v_call: TRBV11-3; cdr3_length: 15; clone_size: NA; j_call: TRBJ1-2; cdr3_nt: TGTGCCAGCAGCTCAGGCCAGGGCTATGGCTCTGGCTACACCTTC; cdr3_aa: CASSSGQGYGSGYTF
d_call: TRBD2; v_call: TRBV2; cdr3_length: 16; clone_size: NA; j_call: TRBJ2-3; cdr3_nt: TGTGCCAGCAGTCACAGCGGGAAGGGGTCGACAGATACGCAGTATTTT; cdr3_aa: CASSHSGKGSTDTQYF
d_call: TRBD2; v_call: TRBV6-5; cdr3_length: 14; clone_size: NA; j_call: TRBJ2-2; cdr3_nt: TGTGCCAGCTGGCGGGAGCCGGGCACCGGGGAGCTGTTTTTT; cdr3_aa: CASWREPGTGELFF
d_call: NA; v_call: TRBV5-1; cdr3_length: 12; clone_size: NA; j_call: TRBJ2-3; cdr3_nt: TGCGCCAGCAGCTTACTTACAGATACGCAGTATTTT; cdr3_aa: CASSLLTDTQYF
d_call: TRBD2; v_call: TRBV6-2/TRBV6-3; cdr3_length: 16; clone_size: NA; j_call: TRBJ2-3; cdr3_nt: TGTGCCAGCAGTTCCGGGAGACTAGCGGGCACAGATACGCAGTATTTT; cdr3_aa: CASSSGRLAGTDTQYF
d_call: NA; v_call: TRBV21-1; cdr3_length: 14; clone_size: NA; j_call: TRBJ1-2; cdr3_nt: TGTGCCAGCAGCATCGGAAGGGGCGTATATGGCTACACCTTC; cdr3_aa: CASSIGRGVYGYTF
d_call: NA; v_call: TRBV6-4; cdr3_length: 13; clone_size: NA; j_call: TRBJ1-5; cdr3_nt: TGTGCCAGCAGCCGAAGCGCTAATCAGCCCCAGCATTTT; cdr3_aa: CASSRSANQPQHF
d_call: NA; v_call: TRBV28; cdr3_length: 15; clone_size: NA; j_call: TRBJ1-1; cdr3_nt: TGTGCCACCGCGGGGCCTGGGGCCAGGGACACTGAAGCTTTCTTT; cdr3_aa: CATAGPGARDTEAFF
d_call: NA; v_call: TRBV7-2; cdr3_length: 12; clone_size: once; j_call: TRBJ2-3; cdr3_nt: TGTGCCAGCAGCCCAAGCTTGGATACGCAGTATTTT; cdr3_aa: CASSPSLDTQYF
d_call: TRBD1; v_call: TRBV30; cdr3_length: 11; clone_size: few; j_call: TRBJ1-2; cdr3_nt: TGTGCCTGGAGTACAGGGGCTGGCTACACCTTC; cdr3_aa: CAWSTGAGYTF
d_call: TRBD1; v_call: TRBV18; cdr3_length: 15; clone_size: few; j_call: TRBJ1-2; cdr3_nt: TGTGCCAGCTCACCCGGGACAGGGGGCTTCTATGGCTACACCTTC; cdr3_aa: CASSPGTGGFYGYTF
d_call: TRBD2; v_call: TRBV30; cdr3_length: 15; clone_size: NA; j_call: TRBJ2-5; cdr3_nt: TGTGCCTGGAGCGAATCGGGAGGGCCAAAAGAGACCCAGTACTTC; cdr3_aa: CAWSESGGPKETQYF
d_call: TRBD1; v_call: TRBV3-1/TRBV3-2; cdr3_length: 14; clone_size: NA; j_call: TRBJ2-7; cdr3_nt: TGTGCCAGCAGCCAAACCGGGACAGGTCTTGCGCAGTACTTC; cdr3_aa: CASSQTGTGLAQYF
d_call: NA; v_call: TRBV6-5; cdr3_length: 14; clone_size: NA; j_call: TRBJ1-4; cdr3_nt: TGTGCCAGCAGGACTAGAGTAACTAATGAAAAACTGTTTTTT; cdr3_aa: CASRTRVTNEKLFF
d_call: TRBD2; v_call: TRBV14; cdr3_length: 17; clone_size: NA; j_call: TRBJ2-3; cdr3_nt: TGTGCCAGCAGCCATGCGACTAGCGGGAGATTCGCAGATACGCAGTATTTT; cdr3_aa: CASSHATSGRFADTQYF
d_call: TRBD1; v_call: TRBV7-9; cdr3_length: 15; clone_size: few; j_call: TRBJ2-2; cdr3_nt: TGTGCCAGCAGCCATACAGGGGGCGCTACCGGGGAGCTGTTTTTT; cdr3_aa: CASSHTGGATGELFF
d_call: TRBD1; v_call: TRBV10-3; cdr3_length: 14; clone_size: NA; j_call: TRBJ2-7; cdr3_nt: TGTGCCATCAGTGAGGGGACAGGGACCTACGAGCAGTACTTC; cdr3_aa: CAISEGTGTYEQYF
d_call: NA; v_call: TRBV5-5; cdr3_length: 14; clone_size: NA; j_call: TRBJ1-1; cdr3_nt: TGTGCCAGCAGCTTAAATCTCGCCGGCACTGAAGCTTTCTTT; cdr3_aa: CASSLNLAGTEAFF
d_call: TRBD1; v_call: TRBV30; cdr3_length: 15; clone_size: few; j_call: TRBJ1-6; cdr3_nt: TGTGCCTGGGTTGGGGACAGCTCCTATAATTCACCCCTCCACTTT; cdr3_aa: CAWVGDSSYNSPLHF
d_call: TRBD1; v_call: TRBV30; cdr3_length: 13; clone_size: NA; j_call: TRBJ2-7; cdr3_nt: TGTGCCCAAAACCCGGGACAGGGAAGCGAGCAGTACTTC; cdr3_aa: CAQNPGQGSEQYF
d_call: NA; v_call: TRBV6-5; cdr3_length: 15; clone_size: NA; j_call: TRBJ2-7; cdr3_nt: TGTGCCAGCAGGGCCACGCGGGACCAGTTCTACGAGCAGTACTTC; cdr3_aa: CASRATRDQFYEQYF
d_call: TRBD2; v_call: TRBV5-4; cdr3_length: 16; clone_size: once; j_call: TRBJ2-5; cdr3_nt: TGTGCCAGCAGCCAACCTGCTAGCGGGAGGTTAGAGACCCAGTACTTC; cdr3_aa: CASSQPASGRLETQYF
d_call: TRBD1; v_call: TRBV6-5; cdr3_length: 14; clone_size: NA; j_call: TRBJ2-5; cdr3_nt: TGTGCCAGCAGTCCCGGGACAGGGCTTTTTACCCAGTACTTC; cdr3_aa: CASSPGTGLFTQYF
d_call: TRBD2; v_call: TRBV9; cdr3_length: 15; clone_size: once; j_call: TRBJ2-1; cdr3_nt: TGTGCCAGCAGCGCGAGCGGGGCCTTTTACAATGAGCAGTTCTTC; cdr3_aa: CASSASGAFYNEQFF
d_call: TRBD1; v_call: TRBV3-1/TRBV3-2; cdr3_length: 15; clone_size: NA; j_call: TRBJ1-1; cdr3_nt: TGTGCCAGCAGCCAAGATCCCCGCAGGGGGACTGAAGCTTTCTTT; cdr3_aa: CASSQDPRRGTEAFF
d_call: NA; v_call: TRBV7-2; cdr3_length: 15; clone_size: NA; j_call: TRBJ1-5; cdr3_nt: TGTGCCAGCAGCTTAGGTCTTGAGCGGAATCAGCCCCAGCATTTT; cdr3_aa: CASSLGLERNQPQHF
d_call: NA; v_call: TRBV30; cdr3_length: 12; clone_size: NA; j_call: TRBJ2-7; cdr3_nt: TGTGCCTGGACCCACGGGGTGGGTGAGCAGTACTTC; cdr3_aa: CAWTHGVGEQYF
d_call: TRBD2; v_call: TRBV27; cdr3_length: 17; clone_size: NA; j_call: TRBJ2-1; cdr3_nt: TGTGCCAGCAGAACCCGAACTCAGCGGGGCGCGTACAATGAGCAGTTCTTC; cdr3_aa: CASRTRTQRGAYNEQFF
d_call: NA; v_call: TRBV19; cdr3_length: 15; clone_size: few; j_call: TRBJ2-6; cdr3_nt: TGTGCCAGTAGCCGCGGCCAGTCTGGGGCCAACGTCCTGACTTTC; cdr3_aa: CASSRGQSGANVLTF
d_call: NA; v_call: TRBV5-4; cdr3_length: 14; clone_size: NA; j_call: TRBJ1-1; cdr3_nt: TGTGCCAGCAGCTCAGAATTAAGGGGGACTGAAGCTTTCTTT; cdr3_aa: CASSSELRGTEAFF
d_call: TRBD2; v_call: TRBV7-3; cdr3_length: 16; clone_size: NA; j_call: TRBJ2-1; cdr3_nt: TGTGCCAGCAGCCGGACTAGCGGGAAACAAAACAATGAGCAGTTCTTC; cdr3_aa: CASSRTSGKQNNEQFF